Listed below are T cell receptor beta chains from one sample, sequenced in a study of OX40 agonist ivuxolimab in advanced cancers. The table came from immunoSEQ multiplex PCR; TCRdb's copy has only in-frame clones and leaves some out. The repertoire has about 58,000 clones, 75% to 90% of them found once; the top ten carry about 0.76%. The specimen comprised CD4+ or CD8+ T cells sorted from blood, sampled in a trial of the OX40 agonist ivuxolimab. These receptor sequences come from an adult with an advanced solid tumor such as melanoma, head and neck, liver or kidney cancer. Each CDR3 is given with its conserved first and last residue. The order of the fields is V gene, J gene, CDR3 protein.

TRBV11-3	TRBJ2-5	CASSKRQGSGETQYF
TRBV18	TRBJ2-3	CASSPTLGSTDTQYF
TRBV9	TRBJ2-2	CASSDGTSGSSGELFF
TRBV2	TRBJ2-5	CASKVREQETQYF
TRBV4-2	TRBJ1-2	CASSQGLGPNYGYTF
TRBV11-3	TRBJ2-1	CASSLDGREGRDEQFF
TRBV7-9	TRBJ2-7	CASSLFLAGVEEQYF
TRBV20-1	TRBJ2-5	CSARPQETQYF
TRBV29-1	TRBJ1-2	CSVGTGTTQGYTF
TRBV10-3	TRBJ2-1	CAISESIGNEQFF
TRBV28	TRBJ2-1	CASSLSAVGNEQFF
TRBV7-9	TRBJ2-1	CASNLGQGALNEQFF
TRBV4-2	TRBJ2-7	CASSQDWTSGSTTYEQYF
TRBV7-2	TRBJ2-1	CASSLVLANNNEQFF
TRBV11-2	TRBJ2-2	CASSWGPGELFF
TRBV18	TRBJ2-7	CASSPRVVPYEQYF
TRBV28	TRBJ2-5	CASSLLAGGRETQYF
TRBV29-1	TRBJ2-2	CSVASGMNTGELFF
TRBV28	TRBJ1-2	CASSFGQYGYTF
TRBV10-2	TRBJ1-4	CASSESGRREKLFF
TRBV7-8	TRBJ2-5	CASRGTWRPPETQYF
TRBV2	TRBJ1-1	CASILDGPNTEAFF
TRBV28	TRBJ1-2	CASSSGERRYGYTF
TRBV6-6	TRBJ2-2	CASSRDTPNTGELFF
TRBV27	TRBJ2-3	CASSSPSGARADTQYF
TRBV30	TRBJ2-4	CAWTHRGSGRANIQYF
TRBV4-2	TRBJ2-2	CASRQQPGAVTGELFF
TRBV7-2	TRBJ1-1	CASSSPSGAITEAFF
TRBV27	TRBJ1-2	CASSLSNAYGYTF
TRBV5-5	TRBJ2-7	CASSPGTVSEQYF
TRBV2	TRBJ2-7	CASSEGFSFYEQYF
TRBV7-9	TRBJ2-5	CASSYAGTGGRETQYF
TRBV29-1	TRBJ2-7	CSGWGFSNEQYF
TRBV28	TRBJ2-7	CASSRFGPSYEQYF
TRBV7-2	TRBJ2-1	CASSAPGLAGGGYNEQFF
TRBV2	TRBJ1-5	CASSAGTVNQPQHF
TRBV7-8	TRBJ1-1	CASSLTGGAGTEAFF
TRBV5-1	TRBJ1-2	CASSLRDTRSGYTF
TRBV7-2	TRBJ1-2	CASSLGQAASTF
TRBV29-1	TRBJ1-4	CSVETGGDEKLFF
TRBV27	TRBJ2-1	CASSSPHSGSLYNEQFF
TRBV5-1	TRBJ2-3	CASSFGGSSTDTQYF
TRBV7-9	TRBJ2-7	CASSLRGAGGYDEQYF
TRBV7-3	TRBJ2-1	CASRPERGPHNEQFF
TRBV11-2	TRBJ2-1	CASSLSGDEQFF
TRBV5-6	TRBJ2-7	CASSLGGEGDGYEQYF
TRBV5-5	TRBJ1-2	CASSAGPNYGYTF
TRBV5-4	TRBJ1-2	CASSPPGQGYYGYTF
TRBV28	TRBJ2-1	CATRRAGASEQFF
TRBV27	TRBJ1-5	CASSLSWDRVQPQHF
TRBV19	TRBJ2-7	CASSLTSRSVAGSREQYF
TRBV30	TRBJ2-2	CATRRETGELFF
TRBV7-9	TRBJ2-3	CASSLALAPDADTQYF
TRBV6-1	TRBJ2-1	CASKREVATYNEQFF